This TCR beta chain originates from a study of shared clonotypes between healthy human individuals. Study in general: The study drew on a couple of women and three men aged 18 to 49 as donors. CD4 naive and memory got three plates each, CD8 naive two, CD8 memory one.

Concerning this clone itself: The target antigen is unknown.

This CDR3 is built from 15 residues. Germline assignment: CDR1 SGHTS and CDR2 YDEGEE. V shed 5 bases and J 3 bases; nucleotides not matched to a gene: 3. Positive CCR7 selection of CD45RO-negative cells yielded the naive CD8 cells, and terminally differentiated effector memory CD45RA+ cells were excluded. TCRdb's table, derived via immunoSEQ multiplex PCR, lists solely in-frame clones and lacks some. The data hold more than 2 million clones, with over 85% observed a single time. Study outcomes and limitations: Some naive CD4 clonotypes, around 4.9%, turned up in common across a few donors.

The chain carries TRBV5-8 and TRBJ2-5; 14 bases are a match to TRBD2. The sample consisted of naive CD8+ T cells from PBMCs. The clonotype comes from a man younger than 35 in good health. Some clones in this sample may be carry-over from other donors' samples. This CDR3 reads CASRSGLAGEETQYF. CDR3 nucleotides: TGTGCCAGCAGGTCGGGACTAGCGGGAGAAGAGACCCAGTACTTC.